The 4 T cell receptor beta chains listed next were all sequenced from one sample in a study of cytomegalovirus exposure and HLA in healthy donors. 13 Jbeta primers and 60 Vbeta primers were used for the PCR. Some clones are missing from TCRdb's copy, which holds only in-frame ones; the method was immunoSEQ multiplex PCR. In the table there are roughly 130,000 clones, around 74% of which are singletons. What was sequenced was PBMCs. The receptors originated from a man between 18 and 35 years old in good health and CMV-seropositive.

V is TRBV29-1 and J is TRBJ1-1, with a possible D match to TRBD1 (6 bases). The CDR3 contains 14 residues. Germline CDR1 is SQVTM and CDR2 is ANQGSEA. V was shortened by 6 bases and J by 4 bases, with 18 bases between the two germline ends. The CDR3 sequence is CSVGVRGGRTEAFF. As DNA, the CDR3 is TGCAGCGTGGGGGTTCGGGGGGGGCGCACTGAAGCTTTCTTT.

The sample holds one count of this clone. Germline is not matched at one junction end, which may reflect a read error. This chain joins TRBV4-1 and TRBJ2-1, with 9 bases matching TRBD1. This CDR3 region has 15 residues. CDR1 and CDR2 (germline): MGHRA, YSYEKL. The CDR3 is CASTQRTGGNNEQFF. The CDR3 bases are TGCGCCAGCACCCAAAGAACAGGGGGCAACAATGAGCAGTTCTTC.

This chain connects TRBV5-4 to TRBJ1-4; TRBD1 is a possible D gene (6 bases). Germline CDR1 is SGHNT and CDR2 is YYREEE (reference sequence). V was trimmed by 1 base and J by 7 bases, leaving 14 bases between them. The CDR3 has 15 residues. The CDR3 spells CASSLMAGAGEKLFF. Here the CDR3 DNA reads TGTGCCAGCAGCTTGATGGCAGGGGCTGGTGAAAAACTGTTTTTT.

The chain recombines TRBV7-9 with TRBJ1-5, with D maybe TRBD1 (5 bases). The CDR3 spans 13 residues. CDR1 and CDR2 from the germline V gene are SEHNR and FQNEAQ (reference sequence). V shed 3 bases and J shed 6 bases, with 9 bases lying between them. The CDR3 sequence: CASSLTESQPQHF. CDR3 bases: TGTGCCAGCAGCTTGACAGAATCTCAGCCCCAGCATTTT.